Shown below are 21 T cell receptor beta chains from a single sample sequenced in a study of T cell changes during pregnancy in multiple sclerosis. Profiling relied on immunoSEQ multiplex PCR, and the TCRdb table lists in-frame clones only, not all of them. The table records tens of thousands of clones, approximately 94% of them present only once. The source material was peripheral blood, sampled in the third trimester of pregnancy. These receptors were taken from a female donor with multiple sclerosis, enrolled in a pregnancy study.

This chain connects TRBV21-1 to TRBJ1-2. TRBV21-1 represents a pseudogene. There are 16 residues in the CDR3. CDR3 in DNA: TGTGCCAGCAGCAAACCGGCGGCTTCAGCTAACTATGGCTACACCTTC. The encoded protein is CASSKPAASANYGYTF.

A remark on this clone: The DNA is omitted, as the CDR3 cannot be located on it reliably, and the CDR3 follows TCRdb's listing. V and J are TRBV7-9 and TRBJ2-1; TRBD2 reflects the table's D call only, with no check against the DNA. Looked up from germline, CDR1 is SEHNR and CDR2 is FQNEAQ (reference sequence). The CDR3 numbers 14 amino acids, ends counted. CDR3 loop: CASTSGGPYNEQFF.

The chain couples TRBV19 to TRBJ2-7; D possibly corresponds to TRBD1 (6 bases). The germline gives CDR1 LNHDA, CDR2 SQIVND (reference sequence). CDR3 size: 12 residues. V lost 6 bases and J 4 bases, leaving 10 bases between the germline ends. The CDR3 spells CASSTDRYEQYF. The DNA for the CDR3 is TGTGCCAGTAGCACGGACAGATACGAGCAGTACTTC.

The sample holds one count of this clone. The chain links TRBV5-1 to TRBJ2-5; 8 bases are a match to TRBD1. The V gene's germline CDR1 is SGHRS and CDR2 YFSETQ. This CDR3 has 14 residues. After removal of 0 bases from V and 5 bases from J, the junction contained 3 bases not matched to a gene. The CDR3 sequence: CASSLGTGYETQYF. The CDR3 region has the DNA TGCGCCAGCAGCTTGGGGACAGGGTACGAGACCCAGTACTTC.

CDR3: CASRLSPLPQKQGTETQYF. The CDR3 nucleotides are TGTGCAAGTCGCTTATCGCCCCTACCTCAAAAACAGGGAACGGAGACCCAGTACTTC. This chain joins TRBV12-2 and TRBJ2-5; TRBD1 was called by the table and not checked on the DNA. TRBV12-2 is reported as a pseudogene. CDR3 size: 19 residues.

The DNA of the CDR3 is TGTGCCAGCAGTTCGTGGACTAGCACAGATACGCAGTATTTT. It translates to CASSSWTSTDTQYF. V is TRBV27 and J is TRBJ2-3; D is perhaps TRBD2 (5 bases). From germline, CDR1 is MNHEY and CDR2 SMNVEV (reference sequence). The ends were cut back, 4 bases at V and 0 bases at J, with 8 bases in the middle. The CDR3 length is 14 residues.

The chain joins TRBV5-1 to TRBJ2-5; D perhaps matches TRBD1 (6 bases). V dropped 7 bases and J dropped 2 bases, with 15 bases sitting between them. CDR3 size: 14 residues. The germline V gene encodes CDR1 SGHRS and CDR2 YFSETQ. Here the CDR3 reads CASARGSGQETQYF. For the CDR3, the DNA is TGCGCCAGCGCTAGGGGGAGCGGACAAGAGACCCAGTACTTC. Complete variable domain (other parts from reference TRBV5-1 and TRBJ2-5): KAGVTQTPRYLIKTRGQQVTLSCSPISGHRSVSWYQQTPGQGLQFLFEYFSETQRNKGNFPGRFSGRQFSNSRSEMNVSTLELGDSALYLCASARGSGQETQYFGPGTRLLVL.

This sequence joins TRBV28 and TRBJ1-6; D not resolved. Germline V gives CDR1 MDHEN, CDR2 SYDVKM. The CDR3 has 13 residues. Trimming pared 5 bases from V and 8 bases from J, leaving 10 bases between. The CDR3 loop reads CASSSRVDSPLHF. In DNA, the CDR3 is TGTGCCAGCAGTAGCCGGGTTGATTCACCCCTCCACTTT.

The rearrangement joins TRBV10-3 to TRBJ2-3; D not resolved. The V and J ends lost 4 bases and 4 bases respectively, with 6 bases between them. The V gene's germline CDR1 is ENHRY and CDR2 SYGVKD. The CDR3 has 12 amino acids. The CDR3 DNA sequence: TGTGCCATCAGTGGAGTTTCAGATACGCAGTATTTT. This sequence encodes CAISGVSDTQYF.

The chain is built from TRBV7-9 and TRBJ1-2; a weak D match, TRBD1 (5 bases). The CDR3 sequence is 14 residues long. Germline CDR1 is SEHNR and CDR2 is FQNEAQ (reference sequence). The V end was cut by 6 bases, the J end by 6 bases, with 17 bases between. In DNA, the CDR3 is TGTGCCAGCAGGCCCCAGCCCGCAGGGAATGGCTACACCTTC. It encodes CASRPQPAGNGYTF.

V and J are TRBV6-7 and TRBJ2-3; no clear D. TRBV6-7 is assigned to the ORF class and has an uncertain function. Trimming shortened V by 6 bases and J by 7 bases, and 14 bases separated the two germline ends. The CDR3 runs to 13 residues. For the CDR3, the DNA is TGTGCCAGCAGCCCATGGGCTACCTATACGCAGTATTTT. As protein: CASSPWATYTQYF.

This clone appeared once. The CDR3 loop is CASSLGLSVNLYNEQFF. For the CDR3, the DNA is TGTGCCAGCAGCTTAGGCCTTAGCGTAAACCTCTACAATGAGCAGTTCTTC. The genes are TRBV11-3 and TRBJ2-1; possible D gene TRBD2, 5 bases. V gave up 1 base and J gave up 3 bases, with 16 bases separating them. The CDR3 loop spans 17 amino acids. CDR1 and CDR2 (germline): SGHNT, YENEEA. Full variable domain (rest looked up from reference TRBV11-3 and TRBJ2-1): EAGVVQSPRYKIIEKKQPVAFWCNPISGHNTLYWYLQNLGQGPELLIRYENEEAVDDSQLPKDRFSAERLKGVDSTLKIQPAELGDSAVYLCASSLGLSVNLYNEQFFGPGTRLTVL.

This chain joins TRBV19 and TRBJ2-6; perhaps TRBD2 as D (5 bases). This CDR3 spans 17 amino acids. Germline lookup yields CDR1 LNHDA and CDR2 SQIVND (reference sequence). The V and J ends lost 5 bases and 3 bases respectively, with 17 bases between them. In DNA form, the CDR3 reads TGTGCCAGTAGTCCCTCGGGAAGGGCCGGTGGGGCCAACGTCCTGACTTTC. This translates into CASSPSGRAGGANVLTF.

This chain links TRBV19 with TRBJ2-4; D may be TRBD1 (5 bases). The CDR3 is 14 residues long. Looked up from germline, CDR1 is LNHDA and CDR2 is SQIVND (reference sequence). Trimming removed 5 bases from V and 7 bases from J, with 15 bases in between. The CDR3 DNA follows: TGTGCCAGTAGTTTCACTTGGGGCAGTAACATTCAGTACTTC. It yields the protein CASSFTWGSNIQYF.

The V gene is TRBV19, the J gene TRBJ2-1; 7 bases are a match to TRBD2. Germline-derived CDR1 and CDR2 are LNHDA and SQIVND (reference sequence). The J segment lost 1 base and the V segment lost 0 bases, leaving 9 bases of the junction unmatched. The length of the CDR3 is 18 residues. The CDR3 region is CASSIDSASGQSYNEQFF. The CDR3 DNA sequence: TGTGCCAGTAGTATAGATTCGGCTAGCGGACAATCCTACAATGAGCAGTTCTTC. The full variable domain, with the rest looked up from reference TRBV19 and TRBJ2-1, is DGGITQSPKYLFRKEGQNVTLSCEQNLNHDAMYWYRQDPGQGLRLIYYSQIVNDFQKGDIAEGYSVSREKKESFPLTVTSAQKNPTAFYLCASSIDSASGQSYNEQFFGPGTRLTVL.

The chain links TRBV5-1 to TRBJ1-1; D remains unclear. This CDR3 is 13 amino acids long. Trimming shortened V by 0 bases and J by 3 bases, and 6 bases separated the two germline ends. Germline values: CDR1 SGHRS, CDR2 YFSETQ. The CDR3 protein is CASSLGRDTEAFF. CDR3 nucleotide sequence: TGCGCCAGCAGCTTGGGGAGGGACACTGAAGCTTTCTTT.

This chain connects TRBV7-9 to TRBJ1-3, with D perhaps matching TRBD1 (6 bases). V was shortened by 3 bases and J by 0 bases, with 9 bases between the two germline ends. In germline, CDR1 is SEHNR, CDR2 FQNEAQ (reference sequence). The CDR3 has 15 residues. CDR3 sequence: CASSFQGISGNTIYF. Written as DNA, the CDR3 is TGTGCCAGCAGCTTCCAGGGGATCTCTGGAAACACCATATATTTT.

The chain carries TRBV16 and TRBJ2-5, with 7 bases lining up with TRBD2. The junction had 8 bases not matched to a gene; V was cut back by 1 base and J by 9 bases. This CDR3 has 14 residues. In germline, CDR1 is KGHSY, CDR2 FQNENV. The CDR3 sequence: CASSQWTRREAQYF. The CDR3 DNA reads TGTGCCAGCAGCCAATGGACCCGCCGGGAGGCCCAGTACTTC.

The chain uses TRBV2 and TRBJ2-7; unclear D gene. Trimming shortened V by 0 bases and J by 9 bases, and 6 bases separated the two germline ends. There are 11 residues in the CDR3. Germline loops: CDR1 SNHLY, CDR2 FYNNEI. For the CDR3, the DNA is TGTGCCAGCAGTGAAGCAACCGGGCAGTACTTC. It translates to CASSEATGQYF.

The chain employs TRBV4-1 and TRBJ1-2, with D tentatively TRBD1 (5 bases). V lost 1 base to trimming and J lost 5 bases, with 11 bases between them. The germline gives CDR1 MGHRA, CDR2 YSYEKL. The CDR3 totals 14 residues. The CDR3 sequence: CASSQGREGYGYTF. DNA of the CDR3: TGCGCCAGCAGCCAAGGCAGGGAGGGGTATGGCTACACCTTC.

On this clone: A junction end diverges from the germline sequence, so it may reflect a read error. The chain couples TRBV5-4 to TRBJ2-7; the D gene is possibly TRBD2 (5 bases). The CDR3 has 14 residues. Per the germline V gene, CDR1 is SGHNT and CDR2 is YYREEE (reference sequence). CDR3 sequence (DNA): TGTGCCAGCAGCTTGGGCGGGCAGCACTACGCGCAGTACTTC. As protein: CASSLGGQHYAQYF.